This T cell receptor beta chain originates from a study of PD-1 blockade in classical Hodgkin lymphoma. Turning to the study itself: Nivolumab was given intravenously to patients at 3 mg/kg every 2 weeks.

This CDR3 is built from 14 residues. Germline loops: CDR1 SGHRS, CDR2 YFSETQ. Trimming pared 4 bases from V and 9 bases from J, leaving 17 bases between. Note on this clone: Its antigen remains unidentified.

Each patient experienced a relapse that followed autologous stem cell transplantation, and brentuximab vedotin exposure varied. Measured with immunoSEQ multiplex PCR; TCRdb has only the in-frame clones, and not every one. The sample yields more than 55,000 clones, 85% to 90% seen once. Study-wide results and limits: Compared with baseline, CD4+ but not CD8+ TCR diversity had risen significantly by C4D1.

This sample comprised peripheral blood mononuclear cells (PBMCs), obtained before the second cycle of nivolumab. V gene TRBV5-1 combines with J gene TRBJ2-1; D is tentatively TRBD1 or TRBD2 (6 bases each). The origin of this receptor is a human donor with classical Hodgkin lymphoma. The CDR3 is CASSPLPGAGEQFF. The CDR3 DNA is TGCGCCAGCAGCCCCCTCCCGGGGGCCGGTGAGCAGTTCTTC.